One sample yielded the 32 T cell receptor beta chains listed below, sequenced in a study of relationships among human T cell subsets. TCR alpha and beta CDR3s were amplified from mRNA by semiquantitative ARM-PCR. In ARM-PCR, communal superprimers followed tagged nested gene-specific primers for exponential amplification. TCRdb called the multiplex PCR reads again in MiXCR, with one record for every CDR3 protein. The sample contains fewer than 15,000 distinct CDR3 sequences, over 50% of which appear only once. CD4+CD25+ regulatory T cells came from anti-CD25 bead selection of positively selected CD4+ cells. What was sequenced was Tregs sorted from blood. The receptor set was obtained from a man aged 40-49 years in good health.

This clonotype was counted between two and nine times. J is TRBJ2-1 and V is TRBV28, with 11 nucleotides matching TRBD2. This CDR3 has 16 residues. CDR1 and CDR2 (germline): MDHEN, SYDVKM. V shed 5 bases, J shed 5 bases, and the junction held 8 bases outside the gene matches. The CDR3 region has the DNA TGTGCCAGCAGTCCATCCGGGACTAGCGGAAACAATGAGCAGTTCTTC. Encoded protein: CASSPSGTSGNNEQFF.

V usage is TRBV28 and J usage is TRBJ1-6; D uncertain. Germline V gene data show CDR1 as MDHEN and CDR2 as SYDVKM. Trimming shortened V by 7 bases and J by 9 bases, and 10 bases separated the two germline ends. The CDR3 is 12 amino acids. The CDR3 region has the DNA TGTGCCAGCACCCCGGGTGGTTCACCCCTCCACTTT. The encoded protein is CASTPGGSPLHF.

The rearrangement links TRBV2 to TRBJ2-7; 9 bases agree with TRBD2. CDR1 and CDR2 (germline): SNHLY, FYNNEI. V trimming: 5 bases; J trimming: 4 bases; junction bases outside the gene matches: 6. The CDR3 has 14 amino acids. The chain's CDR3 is CASSLASGIYEQYF. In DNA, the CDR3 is TGTGCCAGCAGTTTGGCTAGCGGGATTTACGAGCAGTACTTC.

CDR3 amino acids: CASSFRPIAGGKDTQYF. The CDR3 nucleotides are TGTGCCAGCAGCTTCCGTCCTATAGCGGGGGGGAAGGATACGCAGTATTTT. V usage is TRBV14 and J usage is TRBJ2-3, with 11 bases matching TRBD2. V shed 5 bases and J 6 bases; nucleotides not matched to a gene: 13. CDR3 length: 17 amino acids. The germline V gene encodes CDR1 SGHDN and CDR2 FVKESK.

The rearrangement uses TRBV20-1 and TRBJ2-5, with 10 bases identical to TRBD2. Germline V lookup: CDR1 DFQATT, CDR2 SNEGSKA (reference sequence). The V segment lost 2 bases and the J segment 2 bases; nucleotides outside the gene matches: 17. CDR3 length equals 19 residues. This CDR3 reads CSARILERGLARRQETQYF. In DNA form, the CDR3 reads TGCAGTGCTAGAATTCTGGAACGGGGACTAGCGAGAAGACAAGAGACCCAGTACTTC.

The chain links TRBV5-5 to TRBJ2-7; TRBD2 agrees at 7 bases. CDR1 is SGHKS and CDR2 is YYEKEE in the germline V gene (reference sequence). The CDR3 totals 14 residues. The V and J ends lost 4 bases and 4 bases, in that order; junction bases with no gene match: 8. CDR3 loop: CASSPRDYGYEQYF. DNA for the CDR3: TGTGCCAGCAGCCCCCGGGACTATGGTTACGAGCAGTACTTC.

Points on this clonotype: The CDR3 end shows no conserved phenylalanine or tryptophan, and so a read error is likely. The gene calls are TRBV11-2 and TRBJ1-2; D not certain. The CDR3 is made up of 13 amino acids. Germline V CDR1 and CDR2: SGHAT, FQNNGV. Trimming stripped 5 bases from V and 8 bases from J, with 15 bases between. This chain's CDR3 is CASSPGGVSGYTL. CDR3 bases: TGTGCCAGCAGCCCTGGTGGAGTTTCGGGCTACACCCTC.

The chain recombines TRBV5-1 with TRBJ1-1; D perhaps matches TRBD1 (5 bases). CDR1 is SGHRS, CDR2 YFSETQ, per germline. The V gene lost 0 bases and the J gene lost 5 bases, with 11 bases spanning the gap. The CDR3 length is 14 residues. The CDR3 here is CASSLEWGRTEAFF. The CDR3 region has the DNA TGCGCCAGCAGCTTGGAATGGGGGAGGACTGAAGCTTTCTTT.

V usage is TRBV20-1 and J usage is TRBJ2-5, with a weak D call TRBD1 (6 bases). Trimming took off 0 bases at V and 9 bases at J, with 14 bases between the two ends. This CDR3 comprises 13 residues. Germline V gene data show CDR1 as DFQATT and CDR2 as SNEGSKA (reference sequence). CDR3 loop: CSARDGQNLAQYF. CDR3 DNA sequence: TGCAGTGCTAGAGATGGACAGAACCTTGCCCAGTACTTC.

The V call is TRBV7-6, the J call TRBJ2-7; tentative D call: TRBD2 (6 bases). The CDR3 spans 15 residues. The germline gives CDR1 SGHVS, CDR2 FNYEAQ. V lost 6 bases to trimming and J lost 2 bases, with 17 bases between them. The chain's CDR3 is CASSPSGTFTYEQYF. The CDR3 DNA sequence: TGTGCCAGCAGTCCTTCCGGGACTTTTACCTACGAGCAGTACTTC.

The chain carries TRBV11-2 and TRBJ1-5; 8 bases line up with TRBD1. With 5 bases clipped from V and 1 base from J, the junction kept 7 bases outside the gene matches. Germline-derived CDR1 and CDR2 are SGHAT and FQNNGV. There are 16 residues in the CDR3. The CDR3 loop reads CASSPNQGASNQPQHF. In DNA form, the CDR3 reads TGTGCCAGCAGCCCAAATCAGGGGGCCAGCAATCAGCCCCAGCATTTT.

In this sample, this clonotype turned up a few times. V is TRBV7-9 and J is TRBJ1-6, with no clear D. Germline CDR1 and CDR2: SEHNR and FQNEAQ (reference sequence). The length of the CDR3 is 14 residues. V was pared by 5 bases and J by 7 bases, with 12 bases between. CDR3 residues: CASSQTNLNSPLHF. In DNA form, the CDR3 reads TGTGCCAGCAGCCAAACCAACCTGAATTCACCCCTCCACTTT.

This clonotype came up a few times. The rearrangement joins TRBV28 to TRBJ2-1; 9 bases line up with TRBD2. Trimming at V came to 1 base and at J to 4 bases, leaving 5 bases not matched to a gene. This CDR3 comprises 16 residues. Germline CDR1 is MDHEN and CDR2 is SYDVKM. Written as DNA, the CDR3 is TGTGCCAGCAGTTTATTAGGCGGGGGGGGGTACAATGAGCAGTTCTTC. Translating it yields CASSLLGGGGYNEQFF.

CDR3 sequence (DNA): TGTGCCAGCTCTGAGGGGGGGGCGGCGAACACCGGGGAGCTGTTTTTT. This codes for CASSEGGAANTGELFF. The chain carries TRBV28 and TRBJ2-2; the D gene is possibly TRBD2 (7 bases). CDR1 MDHEN and CDR2 SYDVKM come from the germline V gene. The ends were cut back, 8 bases at V and 0 bases at J, with 16 bases in the middle. CDR3 length equals 16 residues.

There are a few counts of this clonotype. CDR3 DNA: TGTGCCAGCAGTTCCCCTATGGGGTTAAATCAGCCCCAGCATTTT. Protein sequence: CASSSPMGLNQPQHF. The chain recombines TRBV28 with TRBJ1-5; D is uncertain. Per the germline V gene, CDR1 is MDHEN and CDR2 is SYDVKM. The length of the CDR3 is 15 residues. Between the trimmed V and J ends, which lost 4 bases and 4 bases, there was a span of 14 bases.

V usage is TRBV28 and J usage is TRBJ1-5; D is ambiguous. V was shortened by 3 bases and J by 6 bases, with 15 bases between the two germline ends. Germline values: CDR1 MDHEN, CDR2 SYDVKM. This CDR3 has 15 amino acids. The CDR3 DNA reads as TGTGCCAGCAGTTTCGGGCAGGTAGGAGGTCAGCCCCAGCATTTT. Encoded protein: CASSFGQVGGQPQHF.

The CDR3 nucleotides read TGTGCCATCAGTGGGTTAGCGGGCACCCCGCATTTCTACTTC. Translated, it gives CAISGLAGTPHFYF. The rearrangement uses TRBV10-3 and TRBJ2-7; 7 nucleotides agree with TRBD2. Per the germline V gene, CDR1 is ENHRY and CDR2 is SYGVKD. The CDR3 sequence is 14 residues long. Losses at the gene ends were 4 bases for V and 13 bases for J; bases not matched to a gene: 16.

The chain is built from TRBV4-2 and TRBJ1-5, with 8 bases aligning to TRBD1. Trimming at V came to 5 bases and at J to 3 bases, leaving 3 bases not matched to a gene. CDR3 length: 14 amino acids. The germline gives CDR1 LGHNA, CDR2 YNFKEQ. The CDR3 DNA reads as TGTGCCAGCAGCTCGGGACAGGACAATCAGCCCCAGCATTTT. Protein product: CASSSGQDNQPQHF.

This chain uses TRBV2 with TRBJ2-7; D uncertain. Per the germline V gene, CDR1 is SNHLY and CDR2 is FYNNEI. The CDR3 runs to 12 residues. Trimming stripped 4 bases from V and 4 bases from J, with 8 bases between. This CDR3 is CASSGGAYEQYF. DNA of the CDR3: TGTGCCAGCAGTGGAGGAGCTTACGAGCAGTACTTC.

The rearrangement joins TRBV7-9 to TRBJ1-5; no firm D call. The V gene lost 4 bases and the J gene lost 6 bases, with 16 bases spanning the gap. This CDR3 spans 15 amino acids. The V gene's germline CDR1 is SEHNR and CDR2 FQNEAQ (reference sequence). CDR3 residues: CASSSERFRGQPQHF. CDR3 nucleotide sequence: TGTGCCAGCAGCTCCGAGCGGTTTCGGGGTCAGCCCCAGCATTTT.

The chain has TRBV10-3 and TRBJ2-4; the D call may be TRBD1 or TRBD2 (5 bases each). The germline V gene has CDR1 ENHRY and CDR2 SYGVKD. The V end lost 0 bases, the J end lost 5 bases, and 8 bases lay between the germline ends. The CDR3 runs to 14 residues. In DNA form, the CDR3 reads TGTGCCATCAGTGAGTCGCTGGGGGAAAACATTCAGTACTTC. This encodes CAISESLGENIQYF.

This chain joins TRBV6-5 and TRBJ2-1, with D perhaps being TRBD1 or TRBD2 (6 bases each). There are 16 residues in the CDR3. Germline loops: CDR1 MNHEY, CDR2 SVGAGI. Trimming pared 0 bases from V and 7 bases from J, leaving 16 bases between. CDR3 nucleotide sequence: TGTGCCAGCAGTTACTCCGGGGGCCTCGGGCAGAATGAGCAGTTCTTC. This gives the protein CASSYSGGLGQNEQFF.

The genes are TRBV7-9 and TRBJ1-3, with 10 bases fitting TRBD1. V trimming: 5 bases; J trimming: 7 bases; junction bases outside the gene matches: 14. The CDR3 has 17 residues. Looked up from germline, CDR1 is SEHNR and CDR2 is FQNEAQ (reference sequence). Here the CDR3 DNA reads TGTGCCAGCAGCCAGGCGCCGGGACAGGGGAAGGTTAACACCATATATTTT. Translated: CASSQAPGQGKVNTIYF.

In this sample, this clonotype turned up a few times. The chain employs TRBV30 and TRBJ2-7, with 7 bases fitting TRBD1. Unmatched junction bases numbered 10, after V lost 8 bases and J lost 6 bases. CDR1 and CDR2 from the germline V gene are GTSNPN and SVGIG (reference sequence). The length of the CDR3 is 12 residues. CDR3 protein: CAGGRQGSEQYF. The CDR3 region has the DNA TGTGCCGGAGGCAGACAGGGATCCGAGCAGTACTTC. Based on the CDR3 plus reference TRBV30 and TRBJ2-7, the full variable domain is SQTIHQWPATLVQPVGSPLSLECTVEGTSNPNLYWYRQAAGRGLQLLFYSVGIGQISSEVPQNLSASRPQDRQFILSSKKLLLSDSGFYLCAGGRQGSEQYFGPGTRLTVT.

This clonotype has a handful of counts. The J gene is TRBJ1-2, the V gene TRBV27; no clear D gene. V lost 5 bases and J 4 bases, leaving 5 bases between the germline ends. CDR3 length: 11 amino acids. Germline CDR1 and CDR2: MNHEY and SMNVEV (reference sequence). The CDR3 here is CASSGIYGYTF. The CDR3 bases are TGTGCCAGCAGTGGGATCTATGGCTACACCTTC.

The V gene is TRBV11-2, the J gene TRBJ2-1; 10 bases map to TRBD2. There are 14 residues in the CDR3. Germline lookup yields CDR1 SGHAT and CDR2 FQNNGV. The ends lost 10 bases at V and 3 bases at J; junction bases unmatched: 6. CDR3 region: CATETSGLYNEQFF. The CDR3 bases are TGTGCCACCGAGACTAGCGGGCTCTACAATGAGCAGTTCTTC.

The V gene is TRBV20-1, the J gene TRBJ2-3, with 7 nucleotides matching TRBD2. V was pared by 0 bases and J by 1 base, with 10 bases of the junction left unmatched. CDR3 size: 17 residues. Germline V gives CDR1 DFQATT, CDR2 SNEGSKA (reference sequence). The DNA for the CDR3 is TGCAGTGCTAGAGACCCTAGCGGAGAAGGAGGCACAGATACGCAGTATTTT. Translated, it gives CSARDPSGEGGTDTQYF.

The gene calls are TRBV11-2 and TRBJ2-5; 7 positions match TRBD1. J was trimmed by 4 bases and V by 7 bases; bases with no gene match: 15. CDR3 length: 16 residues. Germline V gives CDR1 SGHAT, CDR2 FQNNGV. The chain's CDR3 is CASNTRDRRPIETQYF. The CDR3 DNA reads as TGTGCCAGCAATACCCGGGACAGAAGACCAATAGAGACCCAGTACTTC.

In nucleotides, the CDR3 is TGTGCCAGCAGCCTTCGGGACAGGGCCAACACCGGGGAGCTGTTTTTT. It yields the protein CASSLRDRANTGELFF. The rearrangement links TRBV14 to TRBJ2-2, with 9 positions matching TRBD1. V gave up 4 bases and J gave up 2 bases; unmatched junction bases: 5. Germline values: CDR1 SGHDN, CDR2 FVKESK. The CDR3 consists of 16 residues.

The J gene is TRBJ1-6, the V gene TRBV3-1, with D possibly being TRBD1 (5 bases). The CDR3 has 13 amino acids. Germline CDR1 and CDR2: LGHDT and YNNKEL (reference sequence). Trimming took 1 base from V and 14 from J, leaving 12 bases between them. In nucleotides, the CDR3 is TGTGCCAGCAGCCAAGCGACAGTTCGGACCCTCCACTTT. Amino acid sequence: CASSQATVRTLHF.

The CDR3 is CASTPDLGTEAFF. The CDR3 bases are TGTGCCAGTACCCCGGACCTGGGCACTGAAGCTTTCTTT. This sequence joins TRBV19 and TRBJ1-1, with D unclear. V was clipped by 7 bases and J by 4 bases, with 13 bases between them. This CDR3 is 13 amino acids long. Per germline, CDR1 LNHDA and CDR2 SQIVND (reference sequence).

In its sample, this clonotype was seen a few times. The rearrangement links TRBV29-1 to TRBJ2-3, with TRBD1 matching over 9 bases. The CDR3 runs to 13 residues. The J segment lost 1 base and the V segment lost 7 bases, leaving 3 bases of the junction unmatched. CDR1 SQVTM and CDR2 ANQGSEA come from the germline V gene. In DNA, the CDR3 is TGCAGCGCTCGACAGGGGGGCACAGATACGCAGTATTTT. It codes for CSARQGGTDTQYF.